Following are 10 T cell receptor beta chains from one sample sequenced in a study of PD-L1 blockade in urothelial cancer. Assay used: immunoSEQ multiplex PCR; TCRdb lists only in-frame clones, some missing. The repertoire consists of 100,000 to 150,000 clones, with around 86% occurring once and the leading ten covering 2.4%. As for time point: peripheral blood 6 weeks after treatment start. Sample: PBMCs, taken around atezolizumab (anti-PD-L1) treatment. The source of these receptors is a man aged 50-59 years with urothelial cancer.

Here the CDR3 reads CASSSLRLAGRDIQYF. CDR3 coding DNA: TGTGCCAGCAGTTCTCTACGACTAGCGGGACGAGACATTCAGTACTTC. V is TRBV27 and J is TRBJ2-4; TRBD2 matches at 11 bases. This CDR3 has 16 amino acids. V shed 4 bases and J 8 bases; nucleotides not matched to a gene: 10. Germline CDR1 MNHEY, CDR2 SMNVEV (reference sequence).

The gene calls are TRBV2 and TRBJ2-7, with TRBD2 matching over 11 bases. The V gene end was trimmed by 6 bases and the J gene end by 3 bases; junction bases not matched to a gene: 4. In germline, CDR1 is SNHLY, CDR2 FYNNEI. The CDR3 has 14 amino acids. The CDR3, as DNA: TGTGCCAGCAGAGATAGCGGGAGGGGCTACGAGCAGTACTTC. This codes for CASRDSGRGYEQYF.

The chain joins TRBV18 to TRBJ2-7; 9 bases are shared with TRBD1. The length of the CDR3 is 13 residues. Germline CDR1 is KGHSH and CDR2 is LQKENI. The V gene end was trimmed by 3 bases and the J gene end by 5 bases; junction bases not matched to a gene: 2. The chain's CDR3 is CASSPGQGNEQYF. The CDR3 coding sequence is TGTGCCAGCTCACCGGGACAGGGCAACGAGCAGTACTTC.

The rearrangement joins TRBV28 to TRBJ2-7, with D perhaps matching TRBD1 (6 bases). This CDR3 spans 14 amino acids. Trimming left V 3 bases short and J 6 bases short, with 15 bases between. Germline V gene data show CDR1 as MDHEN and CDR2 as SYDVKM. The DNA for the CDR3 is TGTGCCAGCAGTTTTGGGACCATAGGGGGCGAGCAGTACTTC. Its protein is CASSFGTIGGEQYF.

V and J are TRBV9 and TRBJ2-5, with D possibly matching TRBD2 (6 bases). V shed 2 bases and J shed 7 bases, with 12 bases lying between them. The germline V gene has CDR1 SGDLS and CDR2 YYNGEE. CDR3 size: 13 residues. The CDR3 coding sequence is TGTGCCAGCAGCGTGAGGCGGGACGGGACCCAGTACTTC. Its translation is CASSVRRDGTQYF.

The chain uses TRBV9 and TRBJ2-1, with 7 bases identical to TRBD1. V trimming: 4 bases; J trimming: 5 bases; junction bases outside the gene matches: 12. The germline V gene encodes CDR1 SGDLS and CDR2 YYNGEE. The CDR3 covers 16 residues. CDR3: CASSSRGTVIDNEQFF. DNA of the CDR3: TGTGCCAGCAGCTCCCGAGGGACAGTCATTGACAATGAGCAGTTCTTC.

The CDR3 DNA is TGTGCCAGCAGCTTAGCCCGCGGGGGGGGGACTAAGTACTTC. Protein product: CASSLARGGGTKYF. The V call is TRBV7-2, the J call TRBJ2-7; 9 nucleotides align to TRBD2. There are 14 residues in the CDR3. The V segment lost 0 bases and the J segment 11 bases; nucleotides outside the gene matches: 8. Germline lookup yields CDR1 SGHTA and CDR2 FQGNSA.

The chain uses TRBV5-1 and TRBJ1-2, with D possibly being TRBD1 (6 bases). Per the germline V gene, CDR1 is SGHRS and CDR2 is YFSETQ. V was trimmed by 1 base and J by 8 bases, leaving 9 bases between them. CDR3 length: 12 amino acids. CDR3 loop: CASSLKGVGYTF. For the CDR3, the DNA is TGCGCCAGCAGCTTGAAGGGGGTGGGCTACACCTTC.

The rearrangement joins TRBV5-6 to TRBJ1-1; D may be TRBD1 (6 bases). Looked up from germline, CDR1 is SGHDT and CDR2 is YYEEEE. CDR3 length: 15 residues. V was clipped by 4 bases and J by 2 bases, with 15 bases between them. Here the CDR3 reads CASSSRQDLNTEAFF. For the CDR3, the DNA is TGTGCCAGCAGCAGCCGACAGGACCTAAACACTGAAGCTTTCTTT.

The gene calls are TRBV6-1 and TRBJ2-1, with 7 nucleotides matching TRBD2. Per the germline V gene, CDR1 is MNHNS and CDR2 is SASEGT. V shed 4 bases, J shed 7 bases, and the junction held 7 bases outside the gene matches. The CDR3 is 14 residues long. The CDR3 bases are TGTGCCAGCAGTGCCGGGACTAACGCTAATGAGCAGTTCTTC. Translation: CASSAGTNANEQFF.